What follows are 26 T cell receptor beta chains derived from one specimen sequenced in a study of cytomegalovirus exposure and HLA in healthy donors. The PCR employed 60 Vbeta primers together with 13 Jbeta primers. Data came from immunoSEQ multiplex PCR; TCRdb stores just in-frame clones and leaves some out. This table has fewer than 200,000 clones, less than 85% appearing once. Sequenced material: PBMCs. These receptors were obtained from a male donor in good health and CMV-seronegative.

This sequence joins TRBV27 and TRBJ2-6, with D uncertain. Germline V lookup: CDR1 MNHEY, CDR2 SMNVEV (reference sequence). The CDR3 sequence is 16 residues long. V lost 3 bases to trimming and J lost 0 bases, with 9 bases between them. The CDR3 DNA is TGTGCCAGCAGTTTTGCACAAAGCTCTGGGGCCAACGTCCTGACTTTC. Its protein is CASSFAQSSGANVLTF.

In this sample, this clone turned up once. J is TRBJ2-1 and V is TRBV15; 11 positions match TRBD2. Germline V lookup: CDR1 LNHNV, CDR2 YYDKDF (reference sequence). This CDR3 region has 17 residues. Losses at the gene ends were 2 bases for V and 3 bases for J; bases not matched to a gene: 6. The CDR3 loop is CATSRWVAGGFYNEQFF. CDR3 DNA: TGTGCCACCAGCAGATGGGTAGCGGGAGGGTTCTACAATGAGCAGTTCTTC.

The rearrangement uses TRBV7-6 and TRBJ2-1; D call uncertain. The CDR3 consists of 14 residues. V shed 5 bases and J shed 7 bases, with 15 bases lying between them. Germline CDR1 is SGHVS and CDR2 is FNYEAQ. The CDR3 nucleotides read TGTGCCAGCAGCCTCCGTAGGAGTGGGAATGAGCAGTTCTTC. It translates to CASSLRRSGNEQFF.

DNA for the CDR3: TGTGCCATCGGTAGCGGGAGTGTCCACGAGCAGTACTTC. This gives the protein CAIGSGSVHEQYF. The J gene is TRBJ2-7, the V gene TRBV10-3, with 9 bases lining up with TRBD2. The CDR3 contains 13 residues. Germline CDR1 ENHRY, CDR2 SYGVKD. V trimming: 8 bases; J trimming: 5 bases; junction bases outside the gene matches: 7.

J is TRBJ2-3 and V is TRBV4-3; no reliable D call. Germline CDR1 LGHNA, CDR2 YSLEER. V lost 1 base, J lost 1 base, and 6 bases lay in between. The CDR3 has 14 residues. CDR3 protein: CASSQGERTDTQYF. As DNA, the CDR3 is TGCGCCAGCAGCCAAGGAGAGCGCACAGATACGCAGTATTTT.

The rearrangement uses TRBV5-4 and TRBJ2-5; 8 bases agree with TRBD2. This CDR3 region has 16 residues. Germline V gene sequence: CDR1 SGHNT, CDR2 YYREEE (reference sequence). V gave up 3 bases and J gave up 2 bases; unmatched junction bases: 9. The CDR3 sequence is CASSWGGIAGQETQYF. For the CDR3, the DNA is TGTGCCAGCAGCTGGGGTGGAATAGCGGGACAAGAGACCCAGTACTTC.

This clone was found a few times. One end of the junction fails to match germline, which may point to a read error. This chain joins TRBV7-9 and TRBJ2-1; 9 positions match TRBD2. The germline gives CDR1 SEHNR, CDR2 FQNEAQ (reference sequence). The CDR3 contains 17 residues. The CDR3 here is CSSSLAVREGGYNEQFF. The DNA for the CDR3 is TGTTCCAGCAGCTTAGCTGTGCGGGAGGGGGGATACAATGAGCAGTTCTTC. Using reference TRBV7-9 and TRBJ2-1 for the parts outside the CDR3, the full variable domain is DTGVSQNPRHKITKRGQNVTFRCDPISEHNRLYWYRQTLGQGPEFLTYFQNEAQLEKSRLLSDRFSAERPKGSFSTLEIQRTEQGDSAMYLCSSSLAVREGGYNEQFFGPGTRLTVL.

The chain carries TRBV9 and TRBJ1-4, with D unresolved. Trimming took 4 bases from V and 8 from J, leaving 9 bases between them. Per germline, CDR1 SGDLS and CDR2 YYNGEE. This CDR3 region has 12 residues. CDR3 DNA sequence: TGTGCCAGCAGCCCTTTACGGGAAAAACTGTTTTTT. This translates into CASSPLREKLFF.

This clone appeared a single time. The chain recombines TRBV7-8 with TRBJ2-5; possible D gene TRBD2, 6 bases. V shed 5 bases and J shed 4 bases, with 14 bases lying between them. CDR1 is SGHVS, CDR2 FQNEAQ, per germline. The CDR3 is 14 amino acids. The chain's CDR3 is CASSRGSGGETQYF. CDR3 bases: TGTGCCAGCAGCAGGGGTAGCGGAGGAGAGACCCAGTACTTC.

CDR3 in DNA: TGTGCCAGCAGCGTAGTTCCGGCTCCTACGGGGACTGAAGCTTTCTTT. Translated: CASSVVPAPTGTEAFF. The chain combines TRBV9 with TRBJ1-1; the D is unclear. The V gene's germline CDR1 is SGDLS and CDR2 YYNGEE. Trimming pared 0 bases from V and 5 bases from J, leaving 17 bases between. The CDR3 is made up of 16 amino acids.

The genes are TRBV13 and TRBJ2-7, with 10 bases aligning to TRBD2. Germline V lookup: CDR1 PRHDT, CDR2 FYEKMQ (reference sequence). The CDR3 covers 15 residues. V dropped 4 bases and J dropped 5; count of bases not matched to a gene: 8. CDR3 protein: CASSSAGGGLNEQYF. The DNA for the CDR3 is TGTGCCAGCAGCTCAGCGGGAGGGGGCCTTAACGAGCAGTACTTC.

The chain uses TRBV9 and TRBJ1-2; no reliable D call. Germline-derived CDR1 and CDR2 are SGDLS and YYNGEE. The germline V and J ends were trimmed by 1 base and 1 base, with 8 bases remaining between them. The length of the CDR3 is 14 residues. CDR3 sequence: CASSVLGSNYGYTF. In DNA, the CDR3 is TGTGCCAGCAGCGTACTAGGGAGTAACTATGGCTACACCTTC.

This clone turned up a few times. V is TRBV5-6 and J is TRBJ1-4; D unclear. There are 14 residues in the CDR3. Germline V gene lookup returns CDR1 SGHDT and CDR2 YYEEEE. The ends were cut back, 1 base at V and 8 bases at J, with 12 bases in the middle. CDR3 loop: CASSLTAGREKLFF. The CDR3 DNA is TGTGCCAGCAGCTTGACGGCGGGAAGGGAAAAACTGTTTTTT.

The chain joins TRBV2 to TRBJ1-4; 10 nucleotides match TRBD1. Germline CDR1 SNHLY, CDR2 FYNNEI. The V and J ends lost 7 bases and 5 bases, in that order; junction bases with no gene match: 10. The CDR3 length is 16 residues. CDR3 sequence reads: CASTKTGGYPNEKLFF. CDR3 in DNA: TGTGCCAGCACCAAGACAGGGGGCTATCCGAATGAAAAACTGTTTTTT. The full variable domain, completed using reference TRBV2 and TRBJ1-4, is EPEVTQTPSHQVTQMGQEVILRCVPISNHLYFYWYRQILGQKVEFLVSFYNNEISEKSEIFDDQFSVERPDGSNFTLKIRSTKLEDSAMYFCASTKTGGYPNEKLFFGSGTQLSVL.

The chain couples TRBV10-3 to TRBJ2-7, with 9 nucleotides matching TRBD2. CDR1 is ENHRY, CDR2 SYGVKD, per germline. This CDR3 spans 12 amino acids. J gave up 6 bases and V 7 bases, and 4 bases lay outside the gene matches. DNA of the CDR3: TGTGCCATCACCGCGGGGGGGGCCGAGCAGTACTTC. As protein: CAITAGGAEQYF.

The chain recombines TRBV5-4 with TRBJ2-5, with 8 positions matching TRBD1. TRBJ2-7 matches the DNA end more closely, so the J call is doubtful. From germline, CDR1 is SGHNT and CDR2 YYREEE (reference sequence). CDR3 length: 16 amino acids. DNA for the CDR3: TGTGCCAGCAGCCTTGGGGCCGGGACAGGAACCTACGAGCAGTACTTC. Residues: CASSLGAGTGTYEQYF.

The rearrangement links TRBV5-1 to TRBJ1-2; tentatively, D is TRBD1 (6 bases). V was cut by 0 bases and J by 6 bases, with 21 bases left in between. Germline V gene sequence: CDR1 SGHRS, CDR2 YFSETQ. The CDR3 runs 17 residues. The CDR3 is CASSLDGGAWTEDGYTF. The CDR3 nucleotides are TGCGCCAGCAGCTTGGATGGTGGGGCTTGGACAGAGGATGGCTACACCTTC.

The chain couples TRBV5-4 to TRBJ1-2; D is ambiguous. The CDR3 is 14 residues long. Germline V lookup: CDR1 SGHNT, CDR2 YYREEE (reference sequence). V was trimmed by 0 bases and J by 5 bases, leaving 11 bases between them. CDR3 sequence reads: CASSLDQVGYGYTF. The CDR3 DNA reads TGTGCCAGCAGCTTGGACCAGGTTGGGTATGGCTACACCTTC.

V usage is TRBV28 and J usage is TRBJ2-1, with 8 bases that match TRBD2. V lost 6 bases to trimming and J lost 7 bases; unmatched junction nucleotides: 5. Per germline, CDR1 MDHEN and CDR2 SYDVKM. This CDR3 has 13 amino acids. CDR3: CASRVAGWNEQFF. As DNA, the CDR3 is TGTGCCAGCAGAGTAGCGGGGTGGAATGAGCAGTTCTTC.

A single count supports this clone. V gene TRBV29-1 combines with J gene TRBJ2-3, with TRBD2 matching 8 bases. Germline lookup yields CDR1 SQVTM and CDR2 ANQGSEA. The V gene end was trimmed by 3 bases and the J gene end by 2 bases; junction bases not matched to a gene: 7. The CDR3 runs 15 residues. The CDR3, as DNA: TGCAGCGTTGAGCGGGGGGCTTCCCTCACAGATACGCAGTATTTT. It specifies CSVERGASLTDTQYF.

J is TRBJ2-5 and V is TRBV28, with 9 bases identical to TRBD2. This CDR3 has 15 residues. In germline, CDR1 is MDHEN, CDR2 SYDVKM. V trimming: 6 bases; J trimming: 5 bases; junction bases outside the gene matches: 10. In DNA form, the CDR3 reads TGTGCCAGCAGGGGGGATAGCGGGAGTTGGGAGACCCAGTACTTC. Translation: CASRGDSGSWETQYF. Complete variable domain (other parts from reference TRBV28 and TRBJ2-5): DVKVTQSSRYLVKRTGEKVFLECVQDMDHENMFWYRQDPGLGLRLIYFSYDVKMKEKGDIPEGYSVSREKKERFSLILESASTNQTSMYLCASRGDSGSWETQYFGPGTRLLVL.

The chain is built from TRBV5-6 and TRBJ1-5; possibly TRBD1 for D (6 bases). Per germline, CDR1 SGHDT and CDR2 YYEEEE. Between the trimmed V and J ends, which lost 2 bases and 2 bases, there was a span of 11 bases. The CDR3 contains 15 residues. Written as DNA, the CDR3 is TGTGCCAGCAGCTTTAAGGGGGTGGGCAATCAGCCCCAGCATTTT. This translates into CASSFKGVGNQPQHF.

The V gene is TRBV12-5, the J gene TRBJ1-1; D is possibly TRBD1 (5 bases). Germline lookup yields CDR1 LGHNT and CDR2 FRNRAP. The CDR3 runs to 17 residues. Trimming pared 0 bases from V and 7 bases from J, leaving 21 bases between. CDR3 sequence: CASGLVISVGGPNEAFF. DNA for the CDR3: TGTGCTAGTGGTTTGGTAATTTCAGTGGGGGGTCCCAATGAAGCTTTCTTT. Combining the CDR3 with reference TRBV12-5 and TRBJ1-1 gives the whole variable domain DARVTQTPRHKVTEMGQEVTMRCQPILGHNTVFWYRQTMMQGLELLAYFRNRAPLDDSGMPKDRFSAEMPDATLATLKIQPSEPRDSAVYFCASGLVISVGGPNEAFFGQGTRLTVV.

The chain recombines TRBV19 with TRBJ1-4; D is possibly TRBD1 (6 bases). Trimming cost V 7 bases and J 5 bases, with 14 bases left between them. The V gene's germline CDR1 is LNHDA and CDR2 SQIVND (reference sequence). The CDR3 is made up of 14 amino acids. The CDR3 protein is CASNLKGVNEKLFF. The CDR3, as DNA: TGTGCCAGTAACCTCAAGGGGGTGAATGAAAAACTGTTTTTT.

The chain combines TRBV7-6 with TRBJ1-6, with TRBD1 matching over 7 bases. The CDR3 totals 14 residues. Trimming took 3 bases from V and 8 from J; bases not matched to a gene: 4. The germline V gene encodes CDR1 SGHVS and CDR2 FNYEAQ. Here the CDR3 reads CASSFRQGHSPLHF. CDR3 in DNA: TGTGCCAGCAGCTTCCGACAGGGTCATTCACCCCTCCACTTT.

The CDR3 spells CASSSQDSTYEQYF. The CDR3 DNA reads as TGTGCCAGCAGCTCACAGGATTCGACCTACGAGCAGTACTTC. The J gene is TRBJ2-7, the V gene TRBV7-9; TRBD1 might be the D (5 bases). The length of the CDR3 is 14 residues. Trimming took off 4 bases at V and 2 bases at J, with 12 bases between the two ends. Germline V CDR1 and CDR2: SEHNR, FQNEAQ (reference sequence).